The clone carrying this TCR beta chain was detected a few times. These data belong to a study of blood T cell repertoires in COVID-19. Study in general: Researchers got acute and convalescent COVID-19 samples from the United States, Italy and Spain. T cells, B-cell-depleted T cells, or PBMCs provided the cDNA or gDNA that served as material.

Original processing methods: It was from reference gene primer amplification that nucleated cell counts were estimated. The assay was immunoSEQ multiplex PCR, and TCRdb's table has in-frame clones only and misses some. That table supplies the V and J calls and clone size; D and trimming were determined from the DNA. This table has 390,000 or so clones, nearly 90% appearing once. Germline V CDR1 and CDR2: SGHTA, FQGTGA. This CDR3 is built from 16 residues. Trimming shortened V by 5 bases and J by 10 bases, and 24 bases separated the two germline ends. Sequenced: peripheral blood. The sequence was obtained from a man in his late teens or twenties with active or convalescent COVID-19. The V call is TRBV7-3, the J call TRBJ2-1, with D perhaps TRBD2 (6 bases). CDR3 in amino acids: CASSLRALMGGTEQFF. The DNA of the CDR3 is TGTGCCAGCAGCCTACGGGCCCTTATGGGGGGAACCGAGCAGTTCTTC.